Below are 10 T cell receptor beta chains sequenced from a single sample in a study of blood T cell repertoires in COVID-19. Some clones are missing from TCRdb's copy, which holds only in-frame ones; the method was immunoSEQ multiplex PCR. Counted here are 95,000 to 110,000 clones, approximately 88% occurring once; the ten biggest clones make up approximately 3.6%. Sequenced input: peripheral blood. All receptors come from a woman aged 55-75 years with acute or convalescent COVID-19.

The V and J genes are TRBV5-6 and TRBJ1-1, with D possibly being TRBD1 (6 bases). Trimming took 4 bases from V and 7 from J, leaving 8 bases between them. The germline V gene has CDR1 SGHDT and CDR2 YYEEEE. There are 11 residues in the CDR3. The CDR3 sequence: CASSADSEAFF. The CDR3 DNA is TGTGCCAGCAGCGCGGACAGTGAAGCTTTCTTT.

The rearrangement joins TRBV10-2 to TRBJ1-2; no definite D call. CDR3 size: 13 residues. The V and J ends lost 2 bases and 5 bases respectively, with 9 bases between them. Germline CDR1 WSHSY, CDR2 SAAADI. Here the CDR3 reads CASSERDGYGYTF. CDR3 nucleotide sequence: TGCGCCAGCAGTGAGCGGGATGGTTATGGCTACACCTTC.

J is TRBJ1-2 and V is TRBV5-4; the match to TRBD1 covers 8 bases. This CDR3 region has 14 residues. V lost 6 bases, J lost 6 bases, and 10 bases stayed unmatched. The germline V gene has CDR1 SGHNT and CDR2 YYREEE (reference sequence). CDR3 DNA sequence: TGTGCCAGCACCCTTGGACAGGGTCGGCATGGCTACACCTTC. Protein: CASTLGQGRHGYTF.

The chain couples TRBV28 to TRBJ1-4; 8 nucleotides agree with TRBD1. Germline CDR1 is MDHEN and CDR2 is SYDVKM. Germline trimming cut 6 bases from V and 8 bases from J; bases unmatched to any gene: 8. This CDR3 is 14 amino acids long. CDR3 in amino acids: CASSSGGGQEKLFF. The CDR3 region has the DNA TGTGCCAGCAGCTCAGGGGGCGGCCAGGAAAAACTGTTTTTT.

The chain uses TRBV9 and TRBJ2-2, with 7 bases matching TRBD1. Germline trimming cut 2 bases from V and 3 bases from J; bases unmatched to any gene: 4. Germline values: CDR1 SGDLS, CDR2 YYNGEE. The CDR3 is 15 amino acids. CDR3 loop: CASSVRTGYTGELFF. The CDR3 coding sequence is TGTGCCAGCAGCGTTCGGACAGGCTACACCGGGGAGCTGTTTTTT.

The rearrangement links TRBV30 to TRBJ1-1; TRBD1 matches 7 bases. This CDR3 has 12 residues. V gave up 5 bases and J gave up 2 bases; unmatched junction bases: 2. The germline V gene has CDR1 GTSNPN and CDR2 SVGIG (reference sequence). The CDR3 spells CAWDRVNTEAFF. In DNA form, the CDR3 reads TGTGCCTGGGACAGGGTCAACACTGAAGCTTTCTTT.

The chain combines TRBV4-1 with TRBJ1-1; D ambiguous. The V end was cut by 3 bases, the J end by 6 bases, with 14 bases between. The CDR3 totals 14 residues. Germline V gene lookup returns CDR1 MGHRA and CDR2 YSYEKL. The CDR3 loop reads CASSHPGLGAEAFF. DNA for the CDR3: TGCGCCAGCAGCCATCCTGGGCTGGGCGCTGAAGCTTTCTTT.

The chain has TRBV4-2 and TRBJ1-1; 10 bases map to TRBD1. There are 17 residues in the CDR3. J lost 6 bases, V lost 1 base, and 11 bases had no gene match. Germline CDR1 reads LGHNA; CDR2 reads YNFKEQ. CDR3 bases: TGTGCCAGCAGCCAAGGCCCCCTCGGGACAGGGGCGCCTGAAGCTTTCTTT. It yields the protein CASSQGPLGTGAPEAFF.

Here the CDR3 reads CASSRSLANRDRGTDTQYF. The DNA for the CDR3 is TGTGCCAGCTCCCGGTCCCTCGCCAACCGGGACAGGGGCACAGATACGCAGTATTTT. The V and J genes are TRBV18 and TRBJ2-3, with 9 nucleotides matching TRBD1. After removal of 6 bases from V and 1 base from J, the junction contained 17 bases not matched to a gene. The CDR3 totals 19 residues. Per the germline V gene, CDR1 is KGHSH and CDR2 is LQKENI.

This chain joins TRBV29-1 and TRBJ1-1; no clear D. CDR1 and CDR2 (germline): SQVTM, ANQGSEA. This CDR3 spans 12 amino acids. The V and J ends lost 7 bases and 4 bases respectively, with 13 bases between them. The CDR3 here is CSAREATTEAFF. CDR3 sequence (DNA): TGCAGCGCCCGGGAGGCAACCACTGAAGCTTTCTTT.